The clone carrying this T cell receptor (beta chain) showed up many times. Its antigen is still unknown. Germline V gene sequence: CDR1 KGHSH, CDR2 LQKENI. Trimming took off 6 bases at V and 1 base at J, with 12 bases between the two ends. The CDR3 contains 15 residues. These data are taken from a study of T cells in Graves' hyperthyroidism and ophthalmopathy. General study points: Most clonotypes expanded in the thyroid (above 0.001) were also present in blood.

Authors of the study amplified TCR beta CDR3 regions from RNA transcripts. Primed by the HTBI set, a first-round RT-PCR was run on the TCR CDR3. Via MiXCR, TCRdb re-called the multiplex PCR reads, giving one row per CDR3 protein. The table includes over 700,000 distinct CDR3 sequences, around 20% detected once. The hyperthyroidism was newly diagnosed and had lasted under 2 months; the patients were aged 18 to 65. PBMCs stemmed from less than 13 ml fresh peripheral blood. The chain employs TRBV18 and TRBJ1-4; D is unresolved. Sequencing was performed on blood. The receptor's source is a woman aged 45 to 65 with Graves' hyperthyroidism that later progressed to Graves' ophthalmopathy. CDR3 residues: CASSLDRRTNEKLFF. The CDR3 nucleotides are TGTGCCAGCTCTCTGGACCGCAGAACTAATGAAAAACTGTTTTTT.